This T cell receptor beta chain stems from a study of cytomegalovirus exposure and HLA in healthy donors. With 60 Vbeta and 13 Jbeta primers, the PCR was carried out. Sequencing was performed with immunoSEQ multiplex PCR; in TCRdb, only in-frame clones are kept and a portion is missing. This table lists fewer than 110,000 clones. Germline lookup yields CDR1 MDHEN and CDR2 SYDVKM. The CDR3 is 16 residues long. V trimming: 5 bases; J trimming: 4 bases; junction bases outside the gene matches: 11. The TCR originated in a middle-aged man in good health and CMV-seronegative. The sample consisted of PBMCs. This rearrangement joins TRBV28 to TRBJ2-1, with 7 nucleotides matching TRBD2. CDR3 in amino acids: CASSPTWGTKYNEQFF. CDR3 sequence (DNA): TGTGCCAGCAGTCCCACGTGGGGGACTAAGTACAATGAGCAGTTCTTC. Complete variable domain (other parts from reference TRBV28 and TRBJ2-1): DVKVTQSSRYLVKRTGEKVFLECVQDMDHENMFWYRQDPGLGLRLIYFSYDVKMKEKGDIPEGYSVSREKKERFSLILESASTNQTSMYLCASSPTWGTKYNEQFFGPGTRLTVL.